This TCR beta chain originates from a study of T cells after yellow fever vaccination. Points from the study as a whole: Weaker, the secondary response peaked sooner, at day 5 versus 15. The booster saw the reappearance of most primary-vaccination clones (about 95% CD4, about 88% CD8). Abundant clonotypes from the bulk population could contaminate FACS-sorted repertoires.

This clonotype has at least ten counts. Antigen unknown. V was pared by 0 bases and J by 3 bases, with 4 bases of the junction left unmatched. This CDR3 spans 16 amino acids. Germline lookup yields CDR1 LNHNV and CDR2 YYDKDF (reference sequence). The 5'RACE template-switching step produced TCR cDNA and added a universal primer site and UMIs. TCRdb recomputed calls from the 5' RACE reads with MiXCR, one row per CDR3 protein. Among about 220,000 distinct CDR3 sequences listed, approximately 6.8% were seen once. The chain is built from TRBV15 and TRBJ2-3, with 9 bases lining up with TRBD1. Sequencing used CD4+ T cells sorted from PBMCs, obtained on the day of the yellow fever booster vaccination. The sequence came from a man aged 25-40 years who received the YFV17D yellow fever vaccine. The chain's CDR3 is CATSRDGTGWTDTQYF. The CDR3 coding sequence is TGTGCCACCAGCAGAGATGGGACAGGGTGGACAGATACGCAGTATTTT.